A single sample gave rise to the 25 T cell receptor beta chains below, sequenced in a study of CD8 T cells in ankylosing spondylitis. A single record per CDR3 protein comes from TCRdb applying MiXCR to the 5' RACE reads. Here the sample spans about 220,000 distinct CDR3 sequences, 25% to 30% being singletons. Specimen: blood, either unsorted or a sorted T cell fraction (not recorded which). The receptor set was obtained from a male donor with ankylosing spondylitis or in good health (not recorded which).

In this sample, this clonotype turned up a few times. The chain joins TRBV29-1 to TRBJ1-2, with no clear D. Germline values: CDR1 SQVTM, CDR2 ANQGSEA. The V end was cut by 1 base, the J end by 6 bases, with 12 bases between. The CDR3 length is 13 residues. The CDR3 spells CSVEGSLYDGYTF. In DNA, the CDR3 is TGCAGCGTTGAAGGCTCACTCTATGATGGCTACACCTTC.

This clonotype has a handful of counts. This sequence joins TRBV20-1 and TRBJ2-5; possible D gene TRBD1, 5 bases. Germline assignment: CDR1 DFQATT and CDR2 SNEGSKA (reference sequence). This CDR3 has 12 residues. V dropped 6 bases and J dropped 5 bases, with 13 bases sitting between them. This CDR3 is CSALRAPETQYF. The CDR3 bases are TGCAGTGCCCTCAGGGCCCCGGAGACCCAGTACTTC.

This clonotype appeared a few times. J is TRBJ2-5 and V is TRBV20-1; no clear D gene. The CDR3 contains 15 residues. CDR1 and CDR2 from the germline V gene are DFQATT and SNEGSKA (reference sequence). V lost 3 bases to trimming and J lost 1 base, with 15 bases between them. The CDR3 DNA reads as TGCAGTGCTAGGGGGATTTGGCCGGTCCAAGAGACCCAGTACTTC. Its translation: CSARGIWPVQETQYF.

This clonotype was counted at least ten times. The chain uses TRBV20-1 and TRBJ2-3; 7 bases agree with TRBD2. This CDR3 is 13 amino acids long. J lost 4 bases, V lost 8 bases, and 9 bases had no gene match. CDR1 is DFQATT, CDR2 SNEGSKA, per germline (reference sequence). The CDR3 nucleotides read TGCAGTACTTGGCCGGGAGGAGCAGATACGCAGTATTTT. Protein: CSTWPGGADTQYF.

This chain connects TRBV14 to TRBJ2-7, with a weak D call TRBD1 (6 bases). CDR3 length: 14 residues. V was cut by 0 bases and J by 5 bases, with 11 bases left in between. Germline loops: CDR1 SGHDN, CDR2 FVKESK. The CDR3 sequence is CASSQENRAHEQYF. Here the CDR3 DNA reads TGTGCCAGCAGCCAAGAAAACAGGGCCCACGAGCAGTACTTC.

V usage is TRBV12-3 or TRBV12-4 and J usage is TRBJ2-3; tentatively, D is TRBD2 (6 bases). The ends were cut back, 6 bases at V and 0 bases at J, with 10 bases in the middle. This CDR3 has 14 residues. CDR3 sequence reads: CASSPGLSTDTQYF. CDR3 bases: TGTGCCAGCAGCCCGGGACTCAGCACAGATACGCAGTATTTT.

Points on this clonotype: The CDR3 end shows no conserved phenylalanine or tryptophan, and so a read error is likely. The chain recombines TRBV6-2 or TRBV6-3 with TRBJ2-1; 12 nucleotides line up with TRBD2. V lost 7 bases to trimming and J lost 7 bases; unmatched junction nucleotides: 5. The germline CDR1 and CDR2 sequences are MNHEY and SVGEGT. CDR3 size: 14 residues. The DNA for the CDR3 is TGTGCCAGCAACCTAGCGGGAGGGAAAAATGAGCAGTTCTTA. It yields the protein CASNLAGGKNEQFL.

The chain joins TRBV12-3 or TRBV12-4 to TRBJ2-2; 12 bases map to TRBD1. The CDR3 has 16 residues. V dropped 6 bases and J dropped 6; count of bases not matched to a gene: 8. DNA for the CDR3: TGTGCCAGCAGAAGAGCCGGGACAGGGGGCTCCGGGGAGCTGTTTTTT. Translating gives CASRRAGTGGSGELFF.

This chain links TRBV9 with TRBJ2-7; TRBD1 aligns across 8 bases. The CDR3 loop spans 15 amino acids. Germline CDR1 is SGDLS and CDR2 is YYNGEE. Trimming removed 7 bases from V and 4 bases from J; junction bases left unmatched: 13. The CDR3 coding sequence is TGTGCCAGCGGGGACGGACAGGGAATTGTTTACGAGCAGTACTTC. This translates into CASGDGQGIVYEQYF.

This clonotype was seen at least ten times. One end of the junction does not line up with germline, which may come from a read error. The chain recombines TRBV12-3 or TRBV12-4 with TRBJ2-1; 10 nucleotides align to TRBD2. This CDR3 region has 11 residues. The CDR3 loop is CASSPLGLATF. The CDR3 DNA sequence: TGTGCCAGCAGTCCCTTGGGACTAGCGACCTTC.

This clonotype was seen ten or more times. The rearrangement joins TRBV12-3 or TRBV12-4 to TRBJ2-1, with 8 bases fitting TRBD2. The CDR3 is 17 amino acids. V dropped 6 bases and J dropped 0; count of bases not matched to a gene: 10. In DNA form, the CDR3 reads TGTGCCAGCAGATGGGCTAGCGGGTCTGGCTCCTACAATGAGCAGTTCTTC. It specifies CASRWASGSGSYNEQFF.

This clonotype was observed a few times. The CDR3 DNA is TGCAGTGCTAGTCATTTTATCAGGGGGTACAATGAGCAGTTCTTC. Its translation: CSASHFIRGYNEQFF. The chain couples TRBV20-1 to TRBJ2-1; 7 nucleotides match TRBD1. The V and J ends lost 3 bases and 4 bases, in that order; junction bases with no gene match: 9. Looked up from germline, CDR1 is DFQATT and CDR2 is SNEGSKA (reference sequence). This CDR3 spans 15 amino acids.

The chain joins TRBV7-3 to TRBJ2-1, with D tentatively TRBD2 (6 bases). CDR1 and CDR2 (germline): SGHTA, FQGTGA. V lost 2 bases to trimming and J lost 10 bases, with 15 bases between them. The CDR3 consists of 14 residues. The CDR3 nucleotides read TGTGCCAGCAGCTTAGAGGGTAGCGGCCGCGAGCAGTTCTTC. Translating it yields CASSLEGSGREQFF.

This clonotype occurred once. The V and J genes are TRBV12-5 and TRBJ2-7; 8 nucleotides line up with TRBD2. From germline, CDR1 is LGHNT and CDR2 FRNRAP. This CDR3 region has 15 residues. Trimming cost V 5 bases and J 5 bases; bases outside gene matches: 11. This CDR3 reads CASGPRSGSKDEQYF. The CDR3 nucleotides read TGTGCTAGTGGTCCCCGAAGCGGGAGTAAGGACGAGCAGTACTTC.

This clonotype has at least ten counts. The rearrangement joins TRBV7-2 to TRBJ2-1; 11 nucleotides align to TRBD2. The CDR3 length is 15 residues. CDR1 and CDR2 (germline): SGHTA, FQGNSA. The trim removed 5 bases at V and 4 bases at J, leaving 4 bases unmatched. As DNA, the CDR3 is TGTGCCAGCAGCGGTAGCGGGGGGGATTACAATGAGCAGTTCTTC. Translation gives CASSGSGGDYNEQFF.

This clonotype showed up many times. The chain joins TRBV5-1 to TRBJ2-1, with TRBD2 matching 11 bases. The germline gives CDR1 SGHRS, CDR2 YFSETQ. The CDR3 is 15 amino acids. Trimming removed 0 bases from V and 7 bases from J; junction bases left unmatched: 3. Here the CDR3 DNA reads TGCGCCAGCAGCTTGGCCGTAGCGGGAGGGAATGAGCAGTTCTTC. Amino acid sequence: CASSLAVAGGNEQFF.

This clonotype was observed at least ten times. The chain has TRBV11-2 and TRBJ1-2; tentative D call: TRBD1 (6 bases). Germline lookup yields CDR1 SGHAT and CDR2 FQNNGV. The ends were cut back, 5 bases at V and 2 bases at J, with 15 bases in the middle. The CDR3 loop spans 15 amino acids. The chain's CDR3 is CASSRGTGRNYGYTF. The CDR3 DNA follows: TGTGCCAGCAGCCGGGGAACAGGGCGCAACTATGGCTACACCTTC.

This clonotype occurred many times. The chain joins TRBV5-1 to TRBJ2-3; 8 bases are a match to TRBD2. Germline V CDR1 and CDR2: SGHRS, YFSETQ. There are 14 residues in the CDR3. V lost 2 bases and J lost 5; bases outside the gene matches: 4. CDR3 sequence (DNA): TGCGCCAGCAGCTTAGCGGGAGCCCGAGATACGCAGTATTTT. Protein sequence: CASSLAGARDTQYF.

This clonotype was counted many times. The rearrangement links TRBV20-1 to TRBJ1-1, with 7 bases aligning to TRBD1. Germline loops: CDR1 DFQATT, CDR2 SNEGSKA (reference sequence). The V gene end was trimmed by 6 bases and the J gene end by 0 bases; junction bases not matched to a gene: 7. CDR3 length: 14 residues. CDR3 in DNA: TGCAGTGCCAGGGCCGGGACAGTGAACACTGAAGCTTTCTTT. As protein: CSARAGTVNTEAFF.

This clonotype has a handful of counts. The V gene is TRBV20-1, the J gene TRBJ2-3, with 11 bases aligning to TRBD2. Trimming took 4 bases from V and 0 from J; bases not matched to a gene: 3. The CDR3 contains 15 residues. From germline, CDR1 is DFQATT and CDR2 SNEGSKA (reference sequence). The CDR3 reads CSATGTSGSTDTQYF. Written as DNA, the CDR3 is TGCAGTGCTACCGGGACTAGCGGAAGCACAGATACGCAGTATTTT.

This clonotype was seen repeatedly, ten times or more. Here the CDR3 reads CASSPRLASVGNEQFF. In nucleotides, the CDR3 is TGTGCCAGCAGCCCACGCCTGGCTAGCGTGGGTAATGAGCAGTTCTTC. The V call is TRBV13, the J call TRBJ2-1; perhaps TRBD2 as D (6 bases). Germline lookup yields CDR1 PRHDT and CDR2 FYEKMQ (reference sequence). The CDR3 is 16 residues long. Trimming shortened V by 5 bases and J by 7 bases, and 21 bases separated the two germline ends.

This chain links TRBV20-1 with TRBJ2-4; tentative D call: TRBD2 (6 bases). The CDR3 loop spans 13 amino acids. CDR1 and CDR2 from the germline V gene are DFQATT and SNEGSKA (reference sequence). Trimming cost V 4 bases and J 3 bases, with 10 bases left between them. CDR3 protein: CSATTGDKNIQYF. The CDR3 DNA reads as TGCAGTGCTACGACGGGGGACAAAAACATTCAGTACTTC.

The V call is TRBV20-1, the J call TRBJ2-1; D ambiguous. V gave up 0 bases and J gave up 6 bases, with 15 bases separating them. This CDR3 has 15 amino acids. Germline CDR1 is DFQATT and CDR2 is SNEGSKA (reference sequence). CDR3 region: CSARDRPGVSNEQFF. CDR3 nucleotides: TGCAGTGCTAGAGACCGACCCGGAGTAAGCAATGAGCAGTTCTTC.

The sample holds many counts of this clonotype. This chain uses TRBV29-1 with TRBJ1-2; no clear D gene. CDR3 length: 14 residues. The V end lost 0 bases, the J end lost 3 bases, and 11 bases lay between the germline ends. CDR1 is SQVTM, CDR2 ANQGSEA, per germline. CDR3 residues: CSVEEFASDYGYTF. The CDR3 DNA is TGCAGCGTTGAAGAGTTCGCCAGCGACTATGGCTACACCTTC.

This clonotype appeared a few times. The chain uses TRBV7-3 and TRBJ2-6; 7 nucleotides align to TRBD1. The CDR3 loop spans 16 amino acids. Germline V gives CDR1 SGHTA, CDR2 FQGTGA. The trim removed 4 bases at V and 3 bases at J, leaving 6 bases unmatched. The CDR3 loop reads CASSSSGGGGANVLTF. Written as DNA, the CDR3 is TGTGCCAGCAGCTCGTCAGGGGGTGGTGGGGCCAACGTCCTGACTTTC.